The 22 T cell receptor beta chains below all came from one sample that was sequenced in a study of shared clonotypes between healthy human individuals (TCRdb year 2020). The library was obtained by the immunoSEQ multiplex PCR assay. What TCRdb holds here is the immuneACCESS table cut down to in-frame rearrangements. Part of the clones is not present; checked against another copy, under half of the missing clones reflect an unresolved V gene, and the others are unexplained. Within this sample are under 600,000 clones, with more than 95% of them counted one time only. Around 0.066% of the sample belongs to the ten largest clones. Sequencing was performed on naive CD4+ T cells sorted from blood. The sample's cell subset or site, from its label and the paper: CD45RA+ positively selected. The receptors stem from a woman younger than 45 in good health.

On this clone itself: The identical CDR3 is also encoded by other nucleotide sequences in the sample. V and J are TRBV19 and TRBJ1-5; D perhaps matches TRBD1 (5 bases). Trimming shortened V by 1 base and J by 0 bases, and 7 bases separated the two germline ends. Germline CDR1 LNHDA, CDR2 SQIVND (reference sequence). The CDR3 has 15 residues. The CDR3 sequence is CASSIGQGSNQPQHF. CDR3 nucleotides: TGTGCCAGTAGTATAGGGCAGGGTAGCAATCAGCCCCAGCATTTT.

The gene calls are TRBV19 and TRBJ2-2; 9 nucleotides match TRBD2. The germline V gene has CDR1 LNHDA and CDR2 SQIVND (reference sequence). The CDR3 contains 16 residues. V lost 6 bases and J lost 6; bases outside the gene matches: 11. In nucleotides, the CDR3 is TGTGCCAGTAGCCTCCGGAGCGGGAGGACGTCCGGGGAGCTGTTTTTT. Its translation is CASSLRSGRTSGELFF.

The chain carries TRBV27 and TRBJ1-1; 7 nucleotides agree with TRBD1. V was clipped by 5 bases and J by 1 base; unmatched bases: 4. The CDR3 has 14 amino acids. Germline CDR1 reads MNHEY; CDR2 reads SMNVEV (reference sequence). CDR3 sequence: CASSRTGPNTEAFF. CDR3 bases: TGTGCCAGCAGTCGGACAGGACCGAACACTGAAGCTTTCTTT.

The gene calls are TRBV27 and TRBJ2-7; TRBD2 aligns across 7 bases. The CDR3 totals 14 residues. Germline values: CDR1 MNHEY, CDR2 SMNVEV (reference sequence). J was trimmed by 4 bases and V by 3 bases; bases with no gene match: 6. CDR3: CASSLRGSPYEQYF. CDR3 nucleotide sequence: TGTGCCAGCAGTTTGCGGGGGAGTCCGTACGAGCAGTACTTC.

The rearrangement joins TRBV5-5 to TRBJ2-2; D perhaps matches TRBD2 (6 bases). The CDR3 has 16 residues. Germline V gene sequence: CDR1 SGHKS, CDR2 YYEKEE (reference sequence). Trimming took 1 base from V and 2 from J, leaving 12 bases between them. The CDR3 loop is CASSLIFGSNTGELFF. Written as DNA, the CDR3 is TGTGCCAGCAGCTTGATTTTCGGGAGTAACACCGGGGAGCTGTTTTTT.

The chain carries TRBV7-8 and TRBJ1-4, with D possibly matching TRBD1 (6 bases). Trimming removed 3 bases from V and 7 bases from J, with 9 bases in between. The CDR3 runs to 13 residues. From germline, CDR1 is SGHVS and CDR2 FQNEAQ. The CDR3 nucleotides are TGTGCCAGCAGCTTCAGGACAGCTGAAAAACTGTTTTTT. It is translated as CASSFRTAEKLFF.

The DNA for the CDR3 is TGTGCCAGCAGCTTGGAGGGGGAGAACGAGCAGTACTTC. It translates to CASSLEGENEQYF. The rearrangement uses TRBV5-4 and TRBJ2-7; perhaps TRBD1 as D (6 bases). Germline lookup yields CDR1 SGHNT and CDR2 YYREEE (reference sequence). V was clipped by 0 bases and J by 5 bases, with 9 bases between them. The CDR3 length is 13 residues.

The chain couples TRBV28 to TRBJ2-1; D call uncertain. CDR1 MDHEN and CDR2 SYDVKM come from the germline V gene. The V and J ends lost 6 bases and 3 bases respectively, with 12 bases between them. This CDR3 is built from 14 residues. The DNA for the CDR3 is TGTGCCAGCAGCCCCAAAAGGAACTACAATGAGCAGTTCTTC. It codes for CASSPKRNYNEQFF.

The V call is TRBV2, the J call TRBJ2-3, with 8 bases aligning to TRBD2. The V gene end was trimmed by 8 bases and the J gene end by 4 bases; junction bases not matched to a gene: 8. The CDR3 totals 14 residues. From germline, CDR1 is SNHLY and CDR2 FYNNEI. The DNA for the CDR3 is TGTGCCAGCGGCCGGGAGGGCCAGGCAGATACGCAGTATTTT. The encoded protein is CASGREGQADTQYF.

This chain joins TRBV28 and TRBJ2-7; D gene uncertain. Germline V lookup: CDR1 MDHEN, CDR2 SYDVKM. Trimming stripped 1 base from V and 3 bases from J, with 7 bases between. This CDR3 region has 13 residues. The CDR3 sequence: CASSLSGYYEQYF. CDR3 nucleotide sequence: TGTGCCAGCAGTTTATCAGGATACTACGAGCAGTACTTC.

This rearrangement joins TRBV11-2 to TRBJ1-6; no firm D call. The ends were cut back, 0 bases at V and 4 bases at J, with 1 base in the middle. CDR3 length equals 13 residues. CDR1 is SGHAT and CDR2 is FQNNGV in the germline V gene. The CDR3 sequence: CASSLEYNSPLHF. The CDR3 DNA reads TGTGCCAGCAGCTTAGAGTATAATTCACCCCTCCACTTT.

Points on this clone: Other DNA sequences in this specimen translate into the identical CDR3. V usage is TRBV28 and J usage is TRBJ1-2, with TRBD1 matching over 11 bases. The CDR3 runs 14 residues. Germline-derived CDR1 and CDR2 are MDHEN and SYDVKM. J was trimmed by 4 bases and V by 5 bases; bases with no gene match: 3. The DNA of the CDR3 is TGTGCCAGCAGTGCAGGACAGGGGGCCTATGGCTACACCTTC. Its translation: CASSAGQGAYGYTF.

The rearrangement uses TRBV5-1 and TRBJ1-2; D unclear. The CDR3 is 15 amino acids. Looked up from germline, CDR1 is SGHRS and CDR2 is YFSETQ. V was pared by 1 base and J by 0 bases, with 10 bases between. The DNA of the CDR3 is TGCGCCAGCAGCTTGTGGGCCGGAGCTAACTATGGCTACACCTTC. This gives the protein CASSLWAGANYGYTF. The whole variable domain, filled in from reference TRBV5-1 and TRBJ1-2, reads KAGVTQTPRYLIKTRGQQVTLSCSPISGHRSVSWYQQTPGQGLQFLFEYFSETQRNKGNFPGRFSGRQFSNSRSEMNVSTLELGDSALYLCASSLWAGANYGYTFGSGTRLTVV.

The CDR3 DNA is TGTGCCAGCAGCTTGGGGCTAGCGGGAGAAGAGACCCAGTACTTC. The encoded protein is CASSLGLAGEETQYF. The chain is built from TRBV5-4 and TRBJ2-5; TRBD2 matches 10 bases. Unmatched junction bases numbered 2, after V lost 0 bases and J lost 3 bases. CDR3 size: 15 residues. Germline V gene lookup returns CDR1 SGHNT and CDR2 YYREEE (reference sequence).

In its sample, this clone was seen a few times. The chain has TRBV2 and TRBJ2-2, with a tentative D call TRBD2 (7 bases). This CDR3 is built from 16 residues. Trimming took 6 bases from V and 0 from J, leaving 14 bases between them. Germline V lookup: CDR1 SNHLY, CDR2 FYNNEI. For the CDR3, the DNA is TGTGCCAGCAGCCCAAGGGGGGGAGCGAACACCGGGGAGCTGTTTTTT. Translation gives CASSPRGGANTGELFF.

The V gene is TRBV5-1, the J gene TRBJ2-1, with TRBD1 matching 8 bases. In germline, CDR1 is SGHRS, CDR2 YFSETQ. J lost 4 bases, V lost 1 base, and 10 bases had no gene match. This CDR3 has 17 amino acids. CDR3 residues: CASSLLDGQGAYNEQFF. The CDR3 DNA follows: TGCGCCAGCAGCTTGCTTGACGGACAGGGCGCATACAATGAGCAGTTCTTC.

The rearrangement joins TRBV4-1 to TRBJ2-2; D possibly matches TRBD1 or TRBD2 (5 bases each). Trimming shortened V by 1 base and J by 7 bases, and 13 bases separated the two germline ends. The CDR3 is 15 residues long. Germline CDR1 is MGHRA and CDR2 is YSYEKL. The CDR3 bases are TGCGCCAGCAGCCAAGTGGGGGAAGGGGTCGGGGAGCTGTTTTTT. Translation: CASSQVGEGVGELFF.

This chain links TRBV15 with TRBJ2-7; TRBD1 matches at 8 bases. Trimming at V came to 0 bases and at J to 5 bases, leaving 9 bases not matched to a gene. The CDR3 spans 16 residues. Per germline, CDR1 LNHNV and CDR2 YYDKDF (reference sequence). CDR3 in amino acids: CATSRDLQGGRHEQYF. CDR3 sequence (DNA): TGTGCCACCAGCAGAGATCTACAGGGGGGCAGGCACGAGCAGTACTTC. The full variable domain, with the rest looked up from reference TRBV15 and TRBJ2-7, is DAMVIQNPRYQVTQFGKPVTLSCSQTLNHNVMYWYQQKSSQAPKLLFHYYDKDFNNEADTPDNFQSRRPNTSFCFLDIRSPGLGDTAMYLCATSRDLQGGRHEQYFGPGTRLTVT.

The rearrangement joins TRBV5-4 to TRBJ2-7, with 13 bases identical to TRBD2. This CDR3 comprises 14 residues. Trimming removed 7 bases from V and 6 bases from J; junction bases left unmatched: 7. Germline V gene data show CDR1 as SGHNT and CDR2 as YYREEE (reference sequence). The CDR3 reads CASSGTSGTGEQYF. CDR3 sequence (DNA): TGTGCCAGCTCTGGGACTAGCGGGACGGGCGAGCAGTACTTC.

J is TRBJ2-2 and V is TRBV28; D remains unclear. V shed 7 bases and J shed 7 bases, with 19 bases lying between them. Germline V gene data show CDR1 as MDHEN and CDR2 as SYDVKM. The CDR3 runs to 15 residues. This CDR3 is CASTVGLAWGGELFF. CDR3 DNA: TGTGCCAGCACCGTCGGGCTCGCGTGGGGCGGGGAGCTGTTTTTT.

The V call is TRBV19, the J call TRBJ2-5, with a tentative D call TRBD1 (5 bases). Germline V gene data show CDR1 as LNHDA and CDR2 as SQIVND (reference sequence). V lost 6 bases and J 7 bases, leaving 18 bases between the germline ends. The CDR3 totals 14 residues. CDR3 region: CASSKDTHVGTQYF. DNA of the CDR3: TGTGCCAGTAGCAAGGACACCCATGTGGGGACCCAGTACTTC.

The chain links TRBV7-9 to TRBJ2-3; 11 bases are shared with TRBD2. Germline V lookup: CDR1 SEHNR, CDR2 FQNEAQ (reference sequence). The CDR3 is made up of 18 amino acids. V trimming: 1 base; J trimming: 3 bases; junction bases outside the gene matches: 9. CDR3 residues: CASSLGSSGRTGTDTQYF. The DNA of the CDR3 is TGTGCCAGCAGCTTAGGGTCTAGCGGGAGGACGGGGACAGATACGCAGTATTTT.